Listed below are T cell receptor beta chains from one sample, sequenced in a study of CD8+CD57+ T cells in acquired aplastic anemia. Each CDR3 protein gets one entry after TCRdb re-called the reads with MiXCR. The repertoire includes 250,000 to 300,000 distinct CDR3 sequences, 56% of them detected once, and 1% to 1.5% sits in the top ten. The sequenced sample consisted of sorted CD4+, CD8+, or CD8+CD57+ T cells (not recorded which) from PBMCs. These receptors came from a human donor with aplastic anemia. CDR3s include the opening cysteine and the closing phenylalanine or tryptophan. D genes are given only for firm matches. Some rows have no size entry. The others give once, few or many, or a class for an expanded clone.

D gene	V gene	J gene	clone size	CDR3 DNA	CDR3 protein
TRBD1	TRBV7-8	TRBJ2-5	few	TGTGCCAGCAGCTTAGGGCGGGACAGGGGAGTTGAGACCCAGTACTTC	CASSLGRDRGVETQYF
NA	TRBV7-8	TRBJ1-2	few	TGTGCCAGCAGCTCCCCAACGGGCAATGACTATGGCTACACCTTC	CASSSPTGNDYGYTF
NA	TRBV20-1	TRBJ1-2	once	TGCAGTGCCAGCGGAGGGCGGGAGATCTATGGCTACACCTTC	CSASGGREIYGYTF
NA	TRBV10-1	TRBJ2-2	few	TGCGCCAGCAGTGACTCCGGGGAGCTGTTTTTT	CASSDSGELFF
NA	TRBV9	TRBJ1-3	many	TGTGCCAGCAGCAAGGACAGTGTAGCTGGAAACACCATATATTTT	CASSKDSVAGNTIYF
NA	TRBV9	TRBJ2-1	once	TGTGCCAGCAGCGTAGTGTCCGGGAGCTCCTACAATGAGCAGTTCTTC	CASSVVSGSSYNEQFF
TRBD2	TRBV7-9	TRBJ2-7	few	TGTGCCAGCAGCTGGGCCCTGGACAGACTAGCGGGAGGGGGCTACGAGCAGTACTTC	CASSWALDRLAGGGYEQYF
TRBD2	TRBV7-6	TRBJ2-2	NA	TGTGCCAGCAGCTCTAATAGCGGGGCTAACACCGGGGAGCTGTTTTTT	CASSSNSGANTGELFF
NA	TRBV20-1	TRBJ2-7	NA	TGCAGTGCTAGACTGGGCGGTGGGTACGAGCAGTACTTC	CSARLGGGYEQYF
NA	TRBV20-1	TRBJ1-4	many	TGCAGTGCTAGGCGGGGGGCAACTAATGAAAAACTGTTTTTT	CSARRGATNEKLFF
NA	TRBV5-1	TRBJ2-1	NA	TGCGCCAGCAGCTTGGCCGCTCTCTCCTACAATGAGCAGTTCTTC	CASSLAALSYNEQFF
TRBD2	TRBV10-1	TRBJ2-7	once	TGCGCCAGCAGCTCAATCCCTAGCGGGAGCTCCTACGAGCAGTACTTC	CASSSIPSGSSYEQYF